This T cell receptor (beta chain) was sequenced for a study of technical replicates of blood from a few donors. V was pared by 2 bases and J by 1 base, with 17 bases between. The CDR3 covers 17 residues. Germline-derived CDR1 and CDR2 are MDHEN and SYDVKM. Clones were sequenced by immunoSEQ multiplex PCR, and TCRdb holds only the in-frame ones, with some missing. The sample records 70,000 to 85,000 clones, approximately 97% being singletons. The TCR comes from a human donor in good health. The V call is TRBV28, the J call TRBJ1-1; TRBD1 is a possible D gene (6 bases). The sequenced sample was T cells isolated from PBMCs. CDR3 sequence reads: CASSLGGRRVENTEAFF. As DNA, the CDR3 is TGTGCCAGCAGTTTAGGGGGCCGCAGAGTTGAGAACACTGAAGCTTTCTTT.